This T cell receptor (beta chain) emerged from a study of blood T cell repertoires in COVID-19. Study-level background: Acute and convalescent COVID-19 specimens originated in the United States, Italy and Spain. PBMCs, B-cell-depleted T cells, or T cells were the source of the cDNA or gDNA that made up the material.

Some clones are missing from TCRdb's copy, which holds only in-frame ones; the method was immunoSEQ multiplex PCR. The data hold about 60,000 clones, with about 86% observed a single time. The CDR3 covers 14 residues. CDR1 and CDR2 (germline): LNHNV, YYDKDF (reference sequence). V shed 0 bases and J shed 3 bases, with 9 bases lying between them. The clonotype comes from a man between 40 and 49 years old with acute or convalescent COVID-19. This sequence joins TRBV15 and TRBJ2-7; weak D call: TRBD1 (5 bases). Sequencing was performed on peripheral blood. CDR3 amino acids: CATSRDRQNYEQYF. In DNA form, the CDR3 reads TGTGCCACCAGCAGAGATCGACAGAACTACGAGCAGTACTTC.